This T cell receptor (beta chain) is from a study of blood T cell repertoires in COVID-19. About the study: Cohort 3 donors were reported recovered after two negative PCRs, clearance, or symptom resolution. Collection of acute and convalescent COVID-19 samples took place in the United States, Italy and Spain.

This CDR3 contains 15 residues. The V gene's germline CDR1 is SGHKS and CDR2 YYEKEE (reference sequence). Trimming removed 0 bases from V and 6 bases from J, with 16 bases in between. Cohort allocation depended upon clinical history that participants reported. Only in-frame clones appear in the TCRdb table, and some are missing; sequencing was by immunoSEQ multiplex PCR. This sample has fewer than 250,000 clones, with around 86% found just once. This clone showed up just a few times. The V gene is TRBV5-5, the J gene TRBJ2-7; TRBD2 might be the D (6 bases). This clonotype originated in a man younger than 40 in a cohort exposed to, infected with or recovered from COVID-19 (not recorded which). Sequencing was done on a sample of PBMCs or T cells enriched from blood (not recorded which). The CDR3 DNA is TGTGCCAGCAGCTTGGGTGGGCCATCCGGGGGCGAGCAGTACTTC. This translates into CASSLGGPSGGEQYF.